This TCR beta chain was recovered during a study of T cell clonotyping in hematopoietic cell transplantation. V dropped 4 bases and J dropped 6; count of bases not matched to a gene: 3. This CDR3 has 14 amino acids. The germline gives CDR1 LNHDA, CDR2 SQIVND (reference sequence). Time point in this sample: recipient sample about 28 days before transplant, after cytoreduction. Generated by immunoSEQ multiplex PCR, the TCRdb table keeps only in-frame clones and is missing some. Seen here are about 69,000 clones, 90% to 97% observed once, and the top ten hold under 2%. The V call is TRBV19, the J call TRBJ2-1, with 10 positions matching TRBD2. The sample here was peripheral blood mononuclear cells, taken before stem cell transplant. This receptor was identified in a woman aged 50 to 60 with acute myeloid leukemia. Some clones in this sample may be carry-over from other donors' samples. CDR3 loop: CASSTSGSVNEQFF. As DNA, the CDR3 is TGTGCCAGTAGTACTAGCGGGAGTGTCAATGAGCAGTTCTTC.